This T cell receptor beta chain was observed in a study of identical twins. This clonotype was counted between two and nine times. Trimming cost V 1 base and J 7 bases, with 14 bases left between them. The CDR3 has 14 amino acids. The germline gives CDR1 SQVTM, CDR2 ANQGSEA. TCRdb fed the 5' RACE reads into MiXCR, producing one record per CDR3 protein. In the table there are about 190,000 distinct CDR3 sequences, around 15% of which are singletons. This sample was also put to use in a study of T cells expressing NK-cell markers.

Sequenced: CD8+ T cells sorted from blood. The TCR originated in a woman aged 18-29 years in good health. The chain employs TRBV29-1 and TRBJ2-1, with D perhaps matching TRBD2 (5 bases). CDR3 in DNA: TGCAGCGTTGAAGGAGGGTCCAAAGAGAATGAGCAGTTCTTC. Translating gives CSVEGGSKENEQFF.